This T cell receptor beta chain originates from a study of CD8 T cells in Susac syndrome. RNA amounts of about 0.5 to 1 ug underwent reverse transcription with random hexamers. A multiplex approach, immunoSEQ multiplex PCR, amplified TCR beta CDR3 across 54 Vbeta and 13 Jbeta. A single record per CDR3 protein comes from TCRdb applying MiXCR to the immunoSEQ multiplex PCR reads. The profile shows more than 120,000 distinct CDR3 sequences, 94% of them singletons. Negative isolation yielded CD8+ and CD4+ T cells; FACS enriched TEMRA cells. A note on this clonotype: At one end, the junction sequence differs from germline, possibly due to a read error.

Germline lookup yields CDR1 SSHAT and CDR2 FNYEAQ (reference sequence). The CDR3 covers 14 residues. The chain carries TRBV7-7 and TRBJ2-5; TRBD1 aligns across 10 bases. The TCR sequence derives from a human donor in good health. The sequencing input was CD4+ T cells from PBMCs. The CDR3: CASSKDRGQETQYF. CDR3 DNA sequence: TGTGCTAGCAGCAAGGACAGGGGGCAAGAGACCCAGTACTTC.